The rows below give T cell receptor beta chains drawn from one sample of a study of T-cell reconstitution after alpha-beta-depleted transplantation in children. TCRdb independently ran MiXCR on the PCR reads; one entry per CDR3 protein. The sample consists of 800,000 to 1,000,000 distinct CDR3 sequences, less than 30% of them appearing once. The material was PBMCs, mostly from graft donor cells, obtained 360 days after TCRalphabeta/CD19-depleted stem cell transplant. Receptors originate from a boy less than two years old who had a stem cell transplant for SCID, so the T cells may come from the graft donor. The CDR3 runs from the conserved cysteine through the conserved F or W. Fields, in order: CDR3 protein, CDR3 DNA, V gene, J gene, clone size, CDR3 length, D gene. A D gene is named only where the DNA matches it firmly. Only some rows state a clone size, as once, few, many or a class for expanded clones.

CSAFGDRGAYEQYF	TGCAGTGCTTTCGGGGACAGGGGAGCCTACGAGCAGTACTTC	TRBV20-1	TRBJ2-7	.	14	TRBD1
CASSLTWGDYGYTF	TGTGCCAGCAGCTTAACGTGGGGTGACTATGGCTACACCTTC	TRBV27	TRBJ1-2	few	14	.
CSARDRPSTDTQYF	TGCAGTGCTAGAGATCGGCCCAGCACAGATACGCAGTATTTT	TRBV20-1	TRBJ2-3	few	14	.
CASSTWDGTDTQYF	TGCGCCAGCAGCACTTGGGACGGGACAGATACGCAGTATTTT	TRBV5-1	TRBJ2-3	.	14	.
CASSYSDLTEAFF	TGTGCCAGCAGTTACTCGGATTTAACAGAAGCTTTCTTT	TRBV6-5	TRBJ1-1	few	13	.
CASSLDPGQVGELFF	TGTGCCAGCAGCCTCGATCCAGGGCAGGTCGGGGAGCTGTTTTTT	TRBV4-2	TRBJ2-2	few	15	.
CASSSGTSGAADTQYF	TGTGCCAGCAGTTCCGGGACTAGCGGGGCCGCAGATACGCAGTATTTT	TRBV27	TRBJ2-3	.	16	TRBD2
CASRPGTGGDDTQYF	TGTGCCAGCAGGCCCGGGACAGGGGGCGACGATACGCAGTATTTT	TRBV5-6	TRBJ2-3	.	15	TRBD1
CAWGGLYTGELFF	TGTGCCTGGGGGGGACTTTACACCGGGGAGCTGTTTTTT	TRBV30	TRBJ2-2	.	13	.
CASSVRGAMDTEAFF	TGTGCCAGCAGCGTGCGGGGGGCGATGGACACTGAAGCTTTCTTT	TRBV9	TRBJ1-1	.	15	.
CSARGAGGPWNIQYF	TGCAGTGCTAGAGGAGCGGGGGGGCCATGGAACATTCAGTACTTC	TRBV20-1	TRBJ2-4	.	15	TRBD2
CASSSPPTVNYGYTF	TGTGCCAGTAGTTCACCGCCGACAGTTAACTATGGCTACACCTTC	TRBV19	TRBJ1-2	.	15	.
CASSPRDRYYNEQFF	TGTGCCAGCTCACCCCGGGACAGGTATTACAATGAGCAGTTCTTC	TRBV18	TRBJ2-1	.	15	TRBD1
CASSLKPGGNYEQYF	TGTGCCAGCAGTTTAAAACCGGGAGGGAACTACGAGCAGTACTTC	TRBV6-5	TRBJ2-7	many	15	TRBD2
CASSAAGQTYQETQYF	TGCGCCAGCAGCGCTGCGGGACAGACGTACCAAGAGACCCAGTACTTC	TRBV5-1	TRBJ2-5	.	16	.
CAWSVQYMNTEAFF	TGTGCCTGGAGTGTACAATACATGAACACTGAAGCTTTCTTT	TRBV30	TRBJ1-1	.	14	.
CASSLVVLRDRGPYGYTF	TGTGCCAGCAGCTTAGTAGTCCTGCGGGACAGGGGCCCTTATGGCTACACCTTC	TRBV11-1	TRBJ1-2	.	18	TRBD1
CASRGVTGVQTANTGELFF	TGTGCCAGCAGGGGAGTTACAGGGGTCCAAACGGCTAACACCGGGGAGCTGTTTTTT	TRBV6-1	TRBJ2-2	.	19	TRBD1
CASSQARFNSPLHF	TGCGCCAGCAGCCAAGCGCGCTTTAATTCACCCCTCCACTTT	TRBV4-3	TRBJ1-6	few	14	.